Listed below are T cell receptor beta chains from one sample, sequenced in a study of cytomegalovirus exposure and HLA in healthy donors. TCRdb's table, derived via immunoSEQ multiplex PCR, lists solely in-frame clones and lacks some. Here the sample spans 150,000 to 200,000 clones, about 79% being singletons. Sequencing used PBMCs. Receptors were obtained from a woman aged 45 to 65 in good health and CMV-seronegative. Both conserved end residues are part of each CDR3. A D gene is named only where the DNA matches it firmly. Only part of the rows carry a size: once, few, many, or a class if the clone is expanded.

clone size	J gene	D gene	V gene	CDR3 protein	CDR3 DNA
few	TRBJ1-1	.	TRBV4-3	CASSYGGNTEAFF	TGCGCCAGCAGCTACGGGGGGAACACTGAAGCTTTCTTT
once	TRBJ1-1	.	TRBV5-6	CASSLDRAGVGAFF	TGTGCCAGCAGCTTGGACAGGGCAGGGGTTGGAGCTTTCTTT
.	TRBJ1-5	TRBD1	TRBV18	CASSPGTGGSSQPQHF	TGTGCCAGCTCACCCGGGACAGGGGGGAGTTCTCAGCCCCAGCATTTT
.	TRBJ1-4	.	TRBV5-1	CASSLGRGGFSNEKLFF	TGCGCCAGCAGCTTGGGACGAGGAGGGTTCTCTAATGAAAAACTGTTTTTT
.	TRBJ1-2	.	TRBV2	CASSTTFEGVNGYTF	TGTGCCAGCAGTACCACCTTTGAAGGGGTAAATGGCTACACCTTC
.	TRBJ2-7	TRBD1	TRBV5-5	CASSLQGAYEQYF	TGTGCCAGCAGCTTGCAGGGGGCGTACGAGCAGTACTTC
.	TRBJ2-5	.	TRBV6-9	CARGTGLQETQYF	TGTGCCAGGGGAACAGGCCTGCAAGAGACCCAGTACTTC
.	TRBJ2-5	.	TRBV6-5	CASSYSRAQETQYF	TGTGCCAGCAGTTATTCCAGGGCACAAGAGACCCAGTACTTC
.	TRBJ2-5	.	TRBV6-5	CASSYSLGRGQETQYF	TGTGCCAGCAGTTACTCGCTGGGGCGGGGACAAGAGACCCAGTACTTC
.	TRBJ2-3	.	TRBV4-2	CASSQETGSGLSTDTQYF	TGTGCCAGCAGCCAAGAGACAGGTTCAGGTCTTAGCACAGATACGCAGTATTTT
.	TRBJ1-5	TRBD1	TRBV4-2	CASRQDREDQPQHF	TGTGCCAGCAGGCAAGACAGGGAGGATCAGCCCCAGCATTTT
.	TRBJ2-7	.	TRBV2	CASSDGPVTYEQYF	TGTGCCAGCAGTGATGGTCCAGTTACCTACGAGCAGTACTTC
.	TRBJ2-1	.	TRBV7-9	CSSSLAGPGEQFF	TGTTCCAGCAGCTTAGCAGGCCCGGGTGAGCAGTTCTTC
.	TRBJ2-3	TRBD2	TRBV9	CASSVEGGLVTDTQYF	TGTGCCAGCAGCGTAGAGGGAGGACTAGTCACAGATACGCAGTATTTT
.	TRBJ1-1	TRBD1	TRBV19	CASRTKTGGREGTEAFF	TGTGCCAGTAGGACCAAAACAGGGGGCCGCGAGGGCACTGAAGCTTTCTTT
.	TRBJ2-1	.	TRBV28	CASSSGGISYNEQFF	TGTGCCAGCAGCTCTGGGGGGATCTCCTACAATGAGCAGTTCTTC
once	TRBJ2-4	.	TRBV4-2	CASSQDGGTGNIQYF	TGTGCCAGCAGCCAAGATGGAGGGACGGGGAACATTCAGTACTTC
.	TRBJ1-5	.	TRBV7-2	CASSLDGGSNQPQHF	TGTGCCAGCAGCTTAGACGGGGGTAGCAATCAGCCCCAGCATTTT
.	TRBJ1-6	TRBD1	TRBV6-1	CASSGQGVRPLHF	TGTGCCAGCTCGGGACAGGGGGTGCGTCCCCTCCACTTT
.	TRBJ1-1	.	TRBV5-1	CASSLAGGPGTEAFF	TGCGCCAGCAGCTTGGCCGGGGGGCCGGGCACTGAAGCTTTCTTT
.	TRBJ2-1	TRBD2	TRBV29-1	CSVEVGTNLNEQFF	TGCAGCGTTGAAGTCGGGACTAATCTCAATGAGCAGTTCTTC
.	TRBJ1-5	.	TRBV7-2	CASSLDTANQPQHF	TGTGCCAGCAGCTTAGATACAGCTAATCAGCCCCAGCATTTT
.	TRBJ1-2	.	TRBV5-1	CASSLDGRTYYGYTF	TGCGCCAGCAGCTTGGATGGCAGAACATACTATGGCTACACCTTC
.	TRBJ2-3	.	TRBV5-1	CASSAQVQRGTDTQYF	TGCGCCAGCAGCGCGCAGGTCCAGAGGGGCACAGATACGCAGTATTTT
.	TRBJ2-7	TRBD1	TRBV5-4	CASSSRDRGLEQYF	TGTGCCAGCAGCTCTCGGGACAGGGGGCTCGAGCAGTACTTC
.	TRBJ2-5	TRBD1	TRBV30	CAWEGDRGIGGQETQYF	TGTGCCTGGGAAGGGGACAGGGGGATAGGGGGACAAGAGACCCAGTACTTC
.	TRBJ2-1	TRBD2	TRBV7-9	CASSQWGGSSYNEQFF	TGTGCCAGCAGCCAATGGGGGGGGAGCTCCTACAATGAGCAGTTCTTC
few	TRBJ1-5	.	TRBV30	CAWSRVSGLRQPQHF	TGTGCCTGGAGTAGGGTGTCGGGACTCAGACAGCCCCAGCATTTT
once	TRBJ2-1	.	TRBV21-1	CASTSKGAGSYNEQFF	TGTGCCAGCACTTCTAAGGGGGCGGGCTCCTACAATGAGCAGTTCTTC
few	TRBJ2-2	TRBD2	TRBV2	CASSGGTSGGDTGELFF	TGTGCCAGCAGTGGGGGGACTAGCGGGGGTGACACCGGGGAGCTGTTTTTT
.	TRBJ2-1	TRBD2	TRBV5-1	CASSDPSGSSYNEQFF	TGCGCCAGCAGCGATCCGAGCGGGAGCTCCTACAATGAGCAGTTCTTC
.	TRBJ2-7	TRBD2	TRBV6-5	CASRKTGTSGYEQYF	TGTGCCAGCAGAAAAACCGGGACTAGCGGCTACGAGCAGTACTTC
.	TRBJ2-7	TRBD2	TRBV6-5	CASSYSPGLAGYEQYF	TGTGCCAGCAGTTACTCGCCGGGACTAGCGGGCTACGAGCAGTACTTC
few	TRBJ2-1	.	TRBV4-3	CASSQGTVIYEQFF	TGCGCCAGCAGCCAAGGGACTGTTATCTATGAGCAGTTCTTC
.	TRBJ1-5	.	TRBV27	CASSSQGSNQPQHF	TGTGCCAGCAGTTCCCAGGGTAGCAATCAGCCCCAGCATTTT
.	TRBJ1-1	TRBD1	TRBV11-2	CASSFSRGIVAGGIEAFF	TGTGCCAGCAGCTTCAGTCGTGGCATCGTGGCAGGGGGCATTGAAGCTTTCTTT
.	TRBJ2-4	.	TRBV25-1	CASSGTLQGSIQYF	TGTGCCAGCAGTGGAACACTACAGGGATCCATTCAGTACTTC
.	TRBJ2-3	TRBD2	TRBV2	CASSIAGATDTQYF	TGTGCCAGCAGTATAGCGGGAGCGACAGATACGCAGTATTTT
.	TRBJ2-3	.	TRBV4-3	CASSQDVFTDTQYF	TGCGCCAGCAGCCAAGACGTATTCACAGATACGCAGTATTTT
once	TRBJ2-2	.	TRBV4-3	CASSRQTKPTGELFF	TGCGCCAGCAGCCGACAAACGAAGCCCACCGGGGAGCTGTTTTTT
.	TRBJ2-2	.	TRBV5-6	CASSLAAGELFF	TGTGCCAGCAGCTTGGCTGCGGGGGAGCTGTTTTTT
few	TRBJ1-5	.	TRBV7-9	CASSKGGVGQPQHF	TGTGCCAGCAGTAAGGGAGGGGTCGGACAGCCCCAGCATTTT
.	TRBJ1-2	TRBD1	TRBV5-6	CASSKPGTGGFGYTF	TGTGCCAGCAGCAAACCCGGGACAGGGGGTTTTGGCTACACCTTC
few	TRBJ2-3	TRBD2	TRBV6-6	CASSYSLAGGSDTQYF	TGTGCCAGCAGTTACTCACTAGCGGGGGGCTCAGATACGCAGTATTTT
.	TRBJ1-5	.	TRBV7-9	CASSPLDGGINQPQHF	TGTGCCAGCAGCCCCCTGGACGGGGGGATCAATCAGCCCCAGCATTTT
.	TRBJ2-7	.	TRBV7-2	CASSVAPVYEQYF	TGTGCCAGCAGCGTAGCGCCAGTTTACGAGCAGTACTTC
.	TRBJ2-7	.	TRBV25-1	CASSGTFPSYEQYF	TGTGCCAGCAGTGGGACTTTCCCCTCCTACGAGCAGTACTTC
.	TRBJ2-3	.	TRBV20-1	CMTLRGDTQYF	TGCATGACCCTCCGGGGGGATACGCAGTATTTT
.	TRBJ2-3	TRBD1	TRBV6-6	CASSLGQGGADTQYF	TGTGCCAGCAGTTTGGGACAGGGCGGTGCAGATACGCAGTATTTT